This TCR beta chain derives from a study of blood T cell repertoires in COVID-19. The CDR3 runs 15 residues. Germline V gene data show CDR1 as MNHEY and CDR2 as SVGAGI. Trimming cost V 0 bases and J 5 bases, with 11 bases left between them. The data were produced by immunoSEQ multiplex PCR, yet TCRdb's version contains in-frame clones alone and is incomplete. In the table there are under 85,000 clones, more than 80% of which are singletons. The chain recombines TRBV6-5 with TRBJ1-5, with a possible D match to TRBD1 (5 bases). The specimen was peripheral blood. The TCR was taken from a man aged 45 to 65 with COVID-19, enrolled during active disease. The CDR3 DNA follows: TGTGCCAGCAGTTACTCGGGGCGGAGGGATCAGCCCCAGCATTTT. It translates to CASSYSGRRDQPQHF.